This T cell receptor (beta chain) was sequenced during a study of cytomegalovirus exposure and HLA in healthy donors. The CDR3 loop spans 17 amino acids. Per germline, CDR1 SGHNT and CDR2 YYREEE (reference sequence). The J segment lost 2 bases and the V segment lost 1 base, leaving 7 bases of the junction unmatched. 13 Jbeta primers and 60 Vbeta primers were used for the PCR. TCRdb's copy holds only in-frame clones and misses some; the assay was immunoSEQ multiplex PCR. The table has 150,000 to 250,000 clones, 85% seen once. This receptor was taken from a woman between 45 and 60 years old in good health and CMV-seronegative. The specimen was PBMCs. This chain joins TRBV5-4 and TRBJ2-2; 8 positions agree with TRBD2. The CDR3 nucleotides are TGTGCCAGCAGCTTGCCCCCGGGACTAGGAAACACCGGGGAGCTGTTTTTT. The encoded protein is CASSLPPGLGNTGELFF. The full variable domain, rest sourced from reference TRBV5-4 and TRBJ2-2, is ETGVTQSPTHLIKTRGQQVTLRCSSQSGHNTVSWYQQALGQGPQFIFQYYREEENGRGNFPPRFSGLQFPNYSSELNVNALELDDSALYLCASSLPPGLGNTGELFFGEGSRLTVL.